A single sample is the source of the 15 T cell receptor beta chains below, sequenced in a study of human T cells and chemical hapten exposure. TCRdb redid the calling of the RACE reads with MiXCR, one entry per CDR3 protein. The sample records 75,000 to 90,000 distinct CDR3 sequences, approximately 10% being singletons. Regarding time point: patch test 1, 2 weeks after DPC sensitization. Treatment here: therapeutic diphenylcyclopropenone sensitization with weekly scalp DPC. This sample comprised whole blood, obtained in connection with sensitization to the hapten diphenylcyclopropenone (DPC). These receptors originate from a woman in her fifties or sixties with alopecia areata. Some clones in this sample may be carry-over from other donors' samples.

The J gene is TRBJ2-2, the V gene TRBV7-6, with D perhaps TRBD2 (6 bases). In germline, CDR1 is SGHVS, CDR2 FNYEAQ. The V end lost 7 bases, the J end lost 8 bases, and 20 bases lay between the germline ends. The CDR3 covers 15 residues. CDR3 DNA sequence: TGTGCCAGCACCCACCTTGGGTCCGGGACTGGGGAGCTGTTTTTT. Its protein product is CASTHLGSGTGELFF.

The rearrangement uses TRBV10-3 and TRBJ2-7, with D possibly TRBD1 on 6 matching bases. The CDR3 has 15 amino acids. V lost 0 bases, J lost 4 bases, and 13 bases lay in between. Germline lookup yields CDR1 ENHRY and CDR2 SYGVKD. The DNA of the CDR3 is TGTGCCATCAGTGAGTCGAAGGGCAGGGGATACGAGCAGTACTTC. Residues: CAISESKGRGYEQYF.

This clonotype has just a few counts. The CDR3 nucleotides read TGTGCCAGCAGCTTAGAGCGTTACAATCAGCCCCAGCATTTT. Its translation: CASSLERYNQPQHF. The J gene is TRBJ1-5, the V gene TRBV7-8, with D unclear. CDR3 length: 14 amino acids. Trimming shortened V by 1 base and J by 3 bases, and 7 bases separated the two germline ends. CDR1 and CDR2 from the germline V gene are SGHVS and FQNEAQ.

This clonotype was seen at least ten times. CDR3 region: CASSQGQGTFEKLFF. Here the CDR3 DNA reads TGCGCCAGCAGCCAAGGACAGGGGACGTTTGAAAAACTGTTTTTT. The V gene is TRBV4-1, the J gene TRBJ1-4, with 8 bases identical to TRBD1. V lost 1 base and J lost 7; bases outside the gene matches: 5. The germline V gene has CDR1 MGHRA and CDR2 YSYEKL. This CDR3 spans 15 amino acids.

This chain links TRBV7-2 with TRBJ2-1, with TRBD2 as a possible D gene (6 bases). This CDR3 is built from 16 residues. V lost 5 bases and J lost 10, with 24 bases in between. Germline lookup yields CDR1 SGHTA and CDR2 FQGNSA. Written as DNA, the CDR3 is TGTGCCAGCAGCGCCGTGGGGCGGGAAAAGCGCGGGGAGCAGTTCTTC. Translating it yields CASSAVGREKRGEQFF.

The chain carries TRBV18 and TRBJ2-1; D is undetermined. CDR1 is KGHSH, CDR2 LQKENI, per germline. The V end was cut by 3 bases, the J end by 7 bases, with 4 bases between. This CDR3 has 11 amino acids. The CDR3 sequence: CASSPENEQFF. CDR3 DNA sequence: TGTGCCAGCTCACCGGAGAATGAGCAGTTCTTC. The full variable domain, with the rest looked up from reference TRBV18 and TRBJ2-1, is NAGVMQNPRHLVRRRGQEARLRCSPMKGHSHVYWYRQLPEEGLKFMVYLQKENIIDESGMPKERFSAEFPKEGPSILRIQQVVRGDSAAYFCASSPENEQFFGPGTRLTVL.

The chain is built from TRBV11-2 and TRBJ2-1, with 8 bases identical to TRBD2. The germline V gene has CDR1 SGHAT and CDR2 FQNNGV. After removal of 7 bases from V and 4 bases from J, the junction contained 12 bases not matched to a gene. This CDR3 comprises 16 residues. The CDR3 sequence is CASTIGGLGRYNEQFF. CDR3 coding DNA: TGTGCCAGCACCATTGGGGGACTAGGACGATACAATGAGCAGTTCTTC.

The chain recombines TRBV2 with TRBJ1-2, with a weak D call TRBD1 (6 bases). CDR1 and CDR2 from the germline V gene are SNHLY and FYNNEI. This CDR3 is built from 14 residues. V was cut by 3 bases and J by 4 bases, with 12 bases left in between. The CDR3 nucleotides read TGTGCCAGCAGTGAGGGCAGGGGCATCTATGGCTACACCTTC. The encoded protein is CASSEGRGIYGYTF.

The chain combines TRBV20-1 with TRBJ1-4; D may be TRBD1 (5 bases). From germline, CDR1 is DFQATT and CDR2 SNEGSKA (reference sequence). The CDR3 totals 12 residues. V lost 2 bases and J 8 bases, leaving 9 bases between the germline ends. This CDR3 reads CSARPGTEKLFF. The DNA for the CDR3 is TGCAGTGCTAGACCAGGGACCGAAAAACTGTTTTTT.

The V gene is TRBV14, the J gene TRBJ1-2; D is possibly TRBD1 (5 bases). This CDR3 spans 12 amino acids. V dropped 7 bases and J dropped 8 bases, with 14 bases sitting between them. Germline CDR1 and CDR2: SGHDN and FVKESK. The CDR3, as DNA: TGTGCCAGCAAAGGAGGGGAAATCGGCTACACCTTC. Protein: CASKGGEIGYTF. The complete variable domain, with remaining parts taken from reference TRBV14 and TRBJ1-2, reads EAGVTQFPSHSVIEKGQTVTLRCDPISGHDNLYWYRRVMGKEIKFLLHFVKESKQDESGMPNNRFLAERTGGTYSTLKVQPAELEDSGVYFCASKGGEIGYTFGSGTRLTVV.

In this sample, this clonotype turned up many times. The J gene is TRBJ1-1, the V gene TRBV12-3 or TRBV12-4; 8 bases align to TRBD1. This CDR3 spans 13 amino acids. V lost 5 bases to trimming and J lost 4 bases; unmatched junction nucleotides: 3. The CDR3 region is CASSVGTGTEAFF. DNA of the CDR3: TGTGCCAGCAGTGTAGGGACAGGCACTGAAGCTTTCTTT.

The J gene is TRBJ2-2, the V gene TRBV29-1; D ambiguous. Trimming shortened V by 7 bases and J by 1 base, and 4 bases separated the two germline ends. The CDR3 contains 11 residues. The germline CDR1 and CDR2 sequences are SQVTM and ANQGSEA. CDR3 in DNA: TGCAGCGCTGTGAACACCGGGGAGCTGTTTTTT. Amino acid sequence: CSAVNTGELFF.

This clonotype came up a few times. The chain recombines TRBV7-2 with TRBJ2-1; D possibly corresponds to TRBD2 (7 bases). The CDR3 has 15 amino acids. Germline loops: CDR1 SGHTA, CDR2 FQGNSA. The V gene lost 1 base and the J gene lost 7 bases, with 14 bases spanning the gap. CDR3 nucleotide sequence: TGTGCCAGCAGCTTAGAGACTAGCCAGGGGAATGAGCAGTTCTTC. Its protein is CASSLETSQGNEQFF.

This rearrangement joins TRBV2 to TRBJ2-1, with 11 bases identical to TRBD1. CDR3 length: 16 amino acids. CDR1 is SNHLY, CDR2 FYNNEI, per germline. Germline trimming cut 6 bases from V and 5 bases from J; bases unmatched to any gene: 9. DNA for the CDR3: TGTGCCAGCAGGGATCCGGGACAGGGGGATCACAATGAGCAGTTCTTC. This translates into CASRDPGQGDHNEQFF.

This clonotype was seen a handful of times. The chain recombines TRBV15 with TRBJ2-4; D ambiguous. The germline V gene has CDR1 LNHNV and CDR2 YYDKDF (reference sequence). The V end lost 0 bases, the J end lost 0 bases, and 6 bases lay between the germline ends. The length of the CDR3 is 15 residues. In DNA form, the CDR3 reads TGTGCCACCAGCAGAGATCAACTAGCCAAAAACATTCAGTACTTC. Residues: CATSRDQLAKNIQYF.